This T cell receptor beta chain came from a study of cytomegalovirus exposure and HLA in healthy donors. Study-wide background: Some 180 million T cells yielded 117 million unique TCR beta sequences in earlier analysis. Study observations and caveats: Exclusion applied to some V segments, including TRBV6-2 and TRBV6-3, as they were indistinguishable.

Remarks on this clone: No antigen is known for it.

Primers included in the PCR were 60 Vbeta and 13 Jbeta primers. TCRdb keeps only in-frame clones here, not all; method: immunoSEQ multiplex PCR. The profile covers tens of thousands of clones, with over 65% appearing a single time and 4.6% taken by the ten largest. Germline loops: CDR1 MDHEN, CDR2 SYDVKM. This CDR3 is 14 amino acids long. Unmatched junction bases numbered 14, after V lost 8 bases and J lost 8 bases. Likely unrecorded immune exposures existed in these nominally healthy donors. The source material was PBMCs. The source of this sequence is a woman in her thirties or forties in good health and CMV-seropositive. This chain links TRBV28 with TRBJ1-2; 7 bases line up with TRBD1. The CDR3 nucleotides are TGTGCCAGCGCCTCCGGGACAGCTTCTATCGGCTACACCTTC. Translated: CASASGTASIGYTF.